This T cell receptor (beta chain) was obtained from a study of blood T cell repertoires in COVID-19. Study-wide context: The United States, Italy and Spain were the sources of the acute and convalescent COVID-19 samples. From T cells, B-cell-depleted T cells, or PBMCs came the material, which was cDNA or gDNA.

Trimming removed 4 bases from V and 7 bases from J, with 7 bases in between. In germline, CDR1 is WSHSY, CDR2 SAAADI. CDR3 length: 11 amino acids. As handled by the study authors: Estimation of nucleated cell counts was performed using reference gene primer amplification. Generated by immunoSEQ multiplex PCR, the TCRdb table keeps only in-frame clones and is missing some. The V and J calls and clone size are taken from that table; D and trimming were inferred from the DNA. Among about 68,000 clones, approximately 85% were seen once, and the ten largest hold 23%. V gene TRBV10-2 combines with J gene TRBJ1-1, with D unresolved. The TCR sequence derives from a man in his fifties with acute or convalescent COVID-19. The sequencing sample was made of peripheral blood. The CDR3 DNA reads TGCGCCAGCAGTGTACATGTTGAAGCTTTCTTT. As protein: CASSVHVEAFF.